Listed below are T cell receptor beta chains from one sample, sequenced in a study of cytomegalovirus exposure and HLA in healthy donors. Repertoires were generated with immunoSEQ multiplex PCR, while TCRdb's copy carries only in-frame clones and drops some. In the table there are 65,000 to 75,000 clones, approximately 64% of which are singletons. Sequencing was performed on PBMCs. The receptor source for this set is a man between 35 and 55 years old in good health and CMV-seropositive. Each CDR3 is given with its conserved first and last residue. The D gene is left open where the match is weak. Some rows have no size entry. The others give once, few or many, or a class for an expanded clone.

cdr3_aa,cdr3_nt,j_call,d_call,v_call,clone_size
CASLGLEDEQFF,TGTGCCAGCTTGGGTCTGGAGGATGAGCAGTTCTTC,TRBJ2-1,-,TRBV5-3,few
CASRTGVETQYF,TGTGCCAGCAGGACGGGGGTGGAGACCCAGTACTTC,TRBJ2-5,-,TRBV14,-
CASSQVGFNTRGSYEQYF,TGTGCCAGCAGCCAAGTAGGGTTTAACACAAGAGGGTCCTACGAGCAGTACTTC,TRBJ2-7,-,TRBV4-2,few
CASSYQDTQYF,TGTGCCAGCAGTTACCAGGATACGCAGTATTTT,TRBJ2-3,-,TRBV6-6,-
CASSEAGGPQNEQFF,TGTGCCAGCAGCGAAGCGGGGGGGCCTCAGAATGAGCAGTTCTTC,TRBJ2-1,TRBD2,TRBV2,once
CAWSRDLSEAFF,TGTGCCTGGAGCAGGGATCTTTCCGAAGCTTTCTTT,TRBJ1-1,-,TRBV30,few
CASSSGQGHYGYTF,TGCGCCAGCAGCTCCGGACAAGGCCACTATGGCTACACCTTC,TRBJ1-2,-,TRBV5-1,-
CASSATGSRAEAFF,TGTGCCAGCAGCGCGACAGGTAGTCGAGCTGAAGCTTTCTTT,TRBJ1-1,-,TRBV9,-
CASSRDAVSGNTIYF,TGTGCCAGCAGTCGAGACGCGGTCTCTGGAAACACCATATATTTT,TRBJ1-3,-,TRBV9,-
CSATSGANTGELFF,TGCAGCGCGACTAGCGGGGCAAACACCGGGGAGCTGTTTTTT,TRBJ2-2,TRBD2,TRBV29-1,-
CASSQDLGAGTDTQYF,TGCGCCAGCAGCCAAGATCTGGGGGCGGGCACAGATACGCAGTATTTT,TRBJ2-3,-,TRBV4-3,-
CASSLGGLVVNTEAFF,TGTGCCAGCAGCTTGGGGGGGTTAGTCGTGAACACTGAAGCTTTCTTT,TRBJ1-1,-,TRBV13,-
CASSIIGGGSIQETQYF,TGTGCCAGCAGCATCATCGGGGGGGGGAGTATCCAAGAGACCCAGTACTTC,TRBJ2-5,TRBD2,TRBV5-4,-
CASSYSHRAYNSPLHF,TGTGCCAGCAGTTACTCACACAGGGCCTATAATTCACCCCTCCACTTT,TRBJ1-6,-,TRBV6-5,-
CAWSLPGTPKTYEQYF,TGTGCCTGGAGCCTACCCGGGACACCTAAAACCTACGAGCAGTACTTC,TRBJ2-7,-,TRBV30,-
CASSWASAYTLSSYEQYF,TGTGCCAGCAGCTGGGCTAGCGCCTACACCCTCAGCTCCTACGAGCAGTACTTC,TRBJ2-7,-,TRBV5-5,once
CASSFRVSSYNEQFF,TGTGCCAGCAGTTTCCGCGTGAGCTCCTACAATGAGCAGTTCTTC,TRBJ2-1,-,TRBV11-2,-
CAWSVSSTNSPLHF,TGTGCCTGGAGTGTATCCAGTACCAATTCACCCCTCCACTTT,TRBJ1-6,-,TRBV30,few
CASNQGQGTLKQYF,TGTGCCAGCAACCAGGGACAGGGTACCCTCAAGCAGTACTTC,TRBJ2-7,TRBD1,TRBV6-5,-
CASSSSQGSNIQYF,TGTGCCAGCAGCTCGTCACAGGGGTCTAACATTCAGTACTTC,TRBJ2-4,TRBD1,TRBV13,-
CASSLEGRANTGELFF,TGTGCCAGCAGCTTAGAGGGGAGGGCGAACACCGGGGAGCTGTTTTTT,TRBJ2-2,TRBD2,TRBV7-8,-
CAWRRGPYEQYF,TGTGCCTGGCGTAGGGGGCCCTACGAGCAGTACTTC,TRBJ2-7,TRBD1,TRBV30,-
CASRMQAGGDEQYF,TGTGCCAGCAGGATGCAGGCGGGAGGGGACGAGCAGTACTTC,TRBJ2-7,TRBD2,TRBV7-9,-
CASSSNPTGSNQPQHF,TGTGCCAGCAGCTCAAACCCCACCGGGAGCAATCAGCCCCAGCATTTT,TRBJ1-5,-,TRBV5-5,-
CASSQSAGDSYEQYF,TGTGCCAGTAGTCAGTCTGCAGGGGACTCCTACGAGCAGTACTTC,TRBJ2-7,-,TRBV19,-
CASARGQHYGYTF,TGTGCCAGCGCCCGGGGACAGCACTATGGCTACACCTTC,TRBJ1-2,TRBD1,TRBV6-6,few
CASSPPGLDADTQYF,TGTGCCAGCTCACCACCGGGACTAGACGCTGATACGCAGTATTTT,TRBJ2-3,TRBD2,TRBV18,-
CASSLGLATDTQYF,TGCGCCAGCAGCCTGGGACTAGCCACAGATACGCAGTATTTT,TRBJ2-3,TRBD2,TRBV5-1,-
CASSRDFPSYNEQFF,TGTGCCAGCAGTCGGGACTTCCCCTCCTACAATGAGCAGTTCTTC,TRBJ2-1,-,TRBV7-2,once
CASSQGIGREGRNEQFF,TGCGCCAGCAGCCAAGGGATCGGGCGGGAGGGCCGAAATGAGCAGTTCTTC,TRBJ2-1,TRBD2,TRBV4-3,-
CASSEQLAGATYEQYF,TGTGCCAGCAGTGAACAACTAGCGGGAGCCACCTACGAGCAGTACTTC,TRBJ2-7,TRBD2,TRBV2,-
CASMSQGWNGYTF,TGTGCCAGTATGTCCCAGGGTTGGAATGGCTACACCTTC,TRBJ1-2,-,TRBV19,-
CASSFQVYGYTF,TGTGCCAGCAGCTTCCAGGTCTATGGCTACACCTTC,TRBJ1-2,-,TRBV6-1,-
CASSIGAGNQPQHF,TGTGCCAGTAGTATTGGGGCGGGGAATCAGCCCCAGCATTTT,TRBJ1-5,-,TRBV19,-
CAWSAEQGNYGYTF,TGTGCCTGGAGTGCGGAACAGGGGAACTATGGCTACACCTTC,TRBJ1-2,TRBD1,TRBV30,-
CASSLSGALSSTDTQYF,TGCGCCAGCAGCTTGAGCGGGGCCCTAAGTAGCACAGATACGCAGTATTTT,TRBJ2-3,TRBD2,TRBV5-1,-
CASSFPNSYEQYF,TGTGCCAGCAGTTTCCCTAACTCCTACGAGCAGTACTTC,TRBJ2-7,-,TRBV27,once